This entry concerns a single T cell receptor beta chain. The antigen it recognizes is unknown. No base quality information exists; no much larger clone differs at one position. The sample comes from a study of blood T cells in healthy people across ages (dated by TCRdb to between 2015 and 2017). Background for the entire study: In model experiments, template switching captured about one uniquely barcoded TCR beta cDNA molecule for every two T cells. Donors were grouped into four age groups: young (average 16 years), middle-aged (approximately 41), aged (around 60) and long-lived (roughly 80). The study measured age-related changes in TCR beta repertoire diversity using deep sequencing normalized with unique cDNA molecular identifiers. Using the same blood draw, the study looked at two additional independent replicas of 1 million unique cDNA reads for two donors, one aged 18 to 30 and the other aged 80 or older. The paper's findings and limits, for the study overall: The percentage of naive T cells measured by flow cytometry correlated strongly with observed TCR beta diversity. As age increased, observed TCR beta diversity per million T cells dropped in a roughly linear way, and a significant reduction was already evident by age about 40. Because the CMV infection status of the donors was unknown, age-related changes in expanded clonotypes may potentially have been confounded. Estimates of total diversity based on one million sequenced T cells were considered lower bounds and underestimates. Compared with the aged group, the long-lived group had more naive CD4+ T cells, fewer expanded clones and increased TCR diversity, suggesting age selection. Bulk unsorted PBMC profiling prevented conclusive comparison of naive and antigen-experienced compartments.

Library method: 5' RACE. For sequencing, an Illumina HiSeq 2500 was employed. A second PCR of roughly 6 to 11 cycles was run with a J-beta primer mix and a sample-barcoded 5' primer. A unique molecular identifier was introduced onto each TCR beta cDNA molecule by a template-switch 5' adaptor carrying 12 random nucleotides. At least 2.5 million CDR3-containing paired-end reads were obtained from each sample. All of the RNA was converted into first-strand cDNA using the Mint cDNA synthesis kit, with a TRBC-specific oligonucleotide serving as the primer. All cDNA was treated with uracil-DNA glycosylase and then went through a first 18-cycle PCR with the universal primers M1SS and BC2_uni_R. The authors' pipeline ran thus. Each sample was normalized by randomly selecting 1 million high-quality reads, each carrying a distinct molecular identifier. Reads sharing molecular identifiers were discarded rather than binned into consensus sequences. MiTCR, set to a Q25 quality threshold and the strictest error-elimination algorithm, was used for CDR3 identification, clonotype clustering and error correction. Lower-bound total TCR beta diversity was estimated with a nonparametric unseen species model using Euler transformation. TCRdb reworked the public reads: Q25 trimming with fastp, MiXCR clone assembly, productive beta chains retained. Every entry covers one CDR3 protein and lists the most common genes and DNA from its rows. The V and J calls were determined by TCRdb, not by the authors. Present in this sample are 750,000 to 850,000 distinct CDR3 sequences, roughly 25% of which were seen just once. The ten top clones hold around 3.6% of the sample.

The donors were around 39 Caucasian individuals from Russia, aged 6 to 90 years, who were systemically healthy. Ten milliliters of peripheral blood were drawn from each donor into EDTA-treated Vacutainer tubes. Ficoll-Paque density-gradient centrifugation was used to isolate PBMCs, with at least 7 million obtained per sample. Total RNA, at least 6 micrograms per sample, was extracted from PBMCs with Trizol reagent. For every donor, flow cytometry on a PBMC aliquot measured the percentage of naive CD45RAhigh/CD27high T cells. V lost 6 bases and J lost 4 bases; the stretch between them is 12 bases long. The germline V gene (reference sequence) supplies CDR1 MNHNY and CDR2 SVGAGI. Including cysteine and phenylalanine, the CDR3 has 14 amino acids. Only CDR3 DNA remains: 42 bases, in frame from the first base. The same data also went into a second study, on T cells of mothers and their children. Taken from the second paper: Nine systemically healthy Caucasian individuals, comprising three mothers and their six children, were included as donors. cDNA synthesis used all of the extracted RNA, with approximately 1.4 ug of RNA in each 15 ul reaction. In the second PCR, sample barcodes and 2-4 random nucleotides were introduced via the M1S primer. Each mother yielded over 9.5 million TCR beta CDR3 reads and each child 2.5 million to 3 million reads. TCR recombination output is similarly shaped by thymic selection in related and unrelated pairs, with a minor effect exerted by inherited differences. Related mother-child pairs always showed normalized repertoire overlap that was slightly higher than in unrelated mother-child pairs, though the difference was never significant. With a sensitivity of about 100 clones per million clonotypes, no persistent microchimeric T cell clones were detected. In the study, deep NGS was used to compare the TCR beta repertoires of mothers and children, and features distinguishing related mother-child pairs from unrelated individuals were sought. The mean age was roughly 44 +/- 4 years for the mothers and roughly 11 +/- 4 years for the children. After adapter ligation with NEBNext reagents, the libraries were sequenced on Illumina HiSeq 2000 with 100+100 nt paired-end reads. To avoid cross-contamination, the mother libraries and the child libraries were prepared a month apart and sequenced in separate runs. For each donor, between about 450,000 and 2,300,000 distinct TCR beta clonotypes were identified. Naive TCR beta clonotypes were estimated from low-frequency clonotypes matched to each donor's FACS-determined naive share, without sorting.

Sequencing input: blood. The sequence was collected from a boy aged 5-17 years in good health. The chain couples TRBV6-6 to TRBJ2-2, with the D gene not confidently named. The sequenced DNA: TGTGCCAGCAGCCATCTCATCCTCACCGGGGAGCTGTTTTTT. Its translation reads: CASSHLILTGELFF.